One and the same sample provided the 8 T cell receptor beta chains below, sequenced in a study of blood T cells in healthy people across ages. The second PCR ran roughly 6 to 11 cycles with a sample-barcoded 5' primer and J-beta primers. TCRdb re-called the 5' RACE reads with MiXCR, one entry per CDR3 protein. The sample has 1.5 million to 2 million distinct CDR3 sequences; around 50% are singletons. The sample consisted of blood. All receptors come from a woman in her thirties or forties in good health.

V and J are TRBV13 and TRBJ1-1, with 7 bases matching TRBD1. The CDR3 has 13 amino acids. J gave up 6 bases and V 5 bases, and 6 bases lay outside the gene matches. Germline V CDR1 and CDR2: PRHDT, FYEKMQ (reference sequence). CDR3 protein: CASSAQGVSEAFF. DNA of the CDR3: TGTGCCAGCAGCGCCCAGGGGGTGTCTGAAGCTTTCTTT.

CDR3: CAPWDGTEAFF. As DNA, the CDR3 is TGTGCCCCTTGGGATGGCACTGAAGCTTTCTTT. The V gene is TRBV24-1, the J gene TRBJ1-1; D gene unclear. The V gene's germline CDR1 is KGHDR and CDR2 SFDVKD. Trimming removed 12 bases from V and 4 bases from J, with 11 bases in between. The CDR3 totals 11 residues.

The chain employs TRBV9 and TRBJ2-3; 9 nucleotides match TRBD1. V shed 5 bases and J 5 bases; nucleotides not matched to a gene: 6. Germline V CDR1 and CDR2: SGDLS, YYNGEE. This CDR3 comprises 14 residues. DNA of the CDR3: TGTGCCAGCAGGGATCCGACAGGGGGAGATACGCAGTATTTT. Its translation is CASRDPTGGDTQYF.

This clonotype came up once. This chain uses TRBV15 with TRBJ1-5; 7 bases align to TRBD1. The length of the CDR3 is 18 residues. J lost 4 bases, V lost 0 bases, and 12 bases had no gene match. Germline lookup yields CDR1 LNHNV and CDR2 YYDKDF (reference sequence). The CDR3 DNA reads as TGTGCCACCAGCAGAGAAGAGAAGGTGGGACAGCCTAATCAGCCCCAGCATTTT. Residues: CATSREEKVGQPNQPQHF.

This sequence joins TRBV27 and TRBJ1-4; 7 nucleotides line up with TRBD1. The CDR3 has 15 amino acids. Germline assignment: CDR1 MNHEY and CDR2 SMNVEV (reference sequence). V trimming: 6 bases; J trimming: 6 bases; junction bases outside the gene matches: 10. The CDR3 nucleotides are TGTGCCAGCAGGCCCCACAATCAGGGGGATGAAAAACTGTTTTTT. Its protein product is CASRPHNQGDEKLFF.

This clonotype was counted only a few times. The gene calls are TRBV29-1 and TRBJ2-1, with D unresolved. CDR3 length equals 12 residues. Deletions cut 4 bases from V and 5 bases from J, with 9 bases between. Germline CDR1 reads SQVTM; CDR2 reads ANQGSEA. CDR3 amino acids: CSVGPLNNEQFF. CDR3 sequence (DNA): TGCAGCGTTGGGCCCCTTAACAATGAGCAGTTCTTC.

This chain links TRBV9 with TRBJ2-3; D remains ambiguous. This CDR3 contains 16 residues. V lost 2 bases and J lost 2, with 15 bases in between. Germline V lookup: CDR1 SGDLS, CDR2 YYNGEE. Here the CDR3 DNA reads TGTGCCAGCAGCGTCCAGTGGAACGGCTTCACAGATACGCAGTATTTT. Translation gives CASSVQWNGFTDTQYF. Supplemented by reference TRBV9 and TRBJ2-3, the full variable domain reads DSGVTQTPKHLITATGQRVTLRCSPRSGDLSVYWYQQSLDQGLQFLIQYYNGEERAKGNILERFSAQQFPDLHSELNLSSLELGDSALYFCASSVQWNGFTDTQYFGPGTRLTVL.

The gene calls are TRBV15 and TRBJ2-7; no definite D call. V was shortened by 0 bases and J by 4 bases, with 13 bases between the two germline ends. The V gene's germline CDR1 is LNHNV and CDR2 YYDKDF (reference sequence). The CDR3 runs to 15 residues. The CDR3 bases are TGTGCCACCAGCAGAGAGTCCTCAGCCATTTACGAGCAGTACTTC. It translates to CATSRESSAIYEQYF.